A single sample is the source of the 17 T cell receptor beta chains below, sequenced in a study of blood T cell repertoires in COVID-19 (dated by TCRdb to the early 2020s). Receptors were amplified or captured by the immunoSEQ multiplex PCR assay. TCRdb re-hosts the immuneACCESS table, in-frame sequences only. Its copies lack some clones; in the studies checked, an unresolved V gene accounts for under half of them, and the cause for the rest is not known. The sample profile shows around 190,000 clones; roughly 83% of them were found once. Less than 7% of the sample goes to the ten largest clones. The sequenced sample consisted of peripheral blood. These receptors all stem from a woman in her thirties or forties with COVID-19, enrolled during active disease.

Only one count was recorded for this clone. V gene TRBV10-3 combines with J gene TRBJ2-2; TRBD1 might be the D (5 bases). The CDR3 consists of 15 residues. V lost 2 bases and J lost 4, with 11 bases in between. Germline loops: CDR1 ENHRY, CDR2 SYGVKD. The DNA for the CDR3 is TGTGCCATCAGTGAGGGGGCGCAAGGCACCGGGGAGCTGTTTTTT. As protein: CAISEGAQGTGELFF.

V usage is TRBV20-1 and J usage is TRBJ2-7, with 9 bases fitting TRBD1. The CDR3 contains 16 residues. V was clipped by 3 bases and J by 0 bases; unmatched bases: 9. Germline V lookup: CDR1 DFQATT, CDR2 SNEGSKA (reference sequence). CDR3 in DNA: TGCAGTGCTAGTGGCCAGGACAGGGGCTACTCCTACGAGCAGTACTTC. Residues: CSASGQDRGYSYEQYF.

The chain links TRBV4-1 to TRBJ1-1, with D unresolved. CDR3 length: 13 residues. Per germline, CDR1 MGHRA and CDR2 YSYEKL. The V gene lost 1 base and the J gene lost 3 bases, with 6 bases spanning the gap. In nucleotides, the CDR3 is TGCGCCAGCAGCCAAGGGGAGGACACTGAAGCTTTCTTT. It is translated as CASSQGEDTEAFF.

The J gene is TRBJ2-2, the V gene TRBV7-2; D possibly corresponds to TRBD2 (6 bases). The CDR3 runs 15 residues. V was shortened by 5 bases and J by 8 bases, with 18 bases between the two germline ends. Germline loops: CDR1 SGHTA, CDR2 FQGNSA. The CDR3 DNA reads as TGTGCCAGCAGCGAACCGGGGGTCTTAGTGGGGGAGCTGTTTTTT. It translates to CASSEPGVLVGELFF.

The V and J genes are TRBV5-8 and TRBJ1-4, with TRBD1 identical over 7 bases. Germline V lookup: CDR1 SGHTS, CDR2 YDEGEE. The V segment lost 4 bases and the J segment 0 bases; nucleotides outside the gene matches: 3. This CDR3 is built from 15 residues. Here the CDR3 reads CASSVTGTTNEKLFF. The DNA for the CDR3 is TGTGCCAGCAGCGTGACAGGGACAACTAATGAAAAACTGTTTTTT.

The chain joins TRBV3-1 (or the pseudogene TRBV3-2) to TRBJ1-1, with 7 bases fitting TRBD1. Germline values: CDR1 LGHDT, CDR2 YNNKEL (reference sequence). J was trimmed by 7 bases and V by 6 bases; bases with no gene match: 14. There are 15 residues in the CDR3. The CDR3 region is CASSRITAGTVEAFF. The CDR3 region has the DNA TGTGCCAGCAGTCGTATTACAGCCGGGACAGTTGAAGCTTTCTTT.

This clone was seen a single time. This chain joins TRBV5-1 and TRBJ1-2; TRBD1 matches at 7 bases. CDR3 size: 13 residues. Germline lookup yields CDR1 SGHRS and CDR2 YFSETQ. Trimming cost V 2 bases and J 8 bases; bases outside gene matches: 6. In DNA, the CDR3 is TGCGCCAGCAGCTTAACAGGGGAGAGCGGCTACACCTTC. Amino acids: CASSLTGESGYTF.

The V and J genes are TRBV4-1 and TRBJ2-7; 12 positions match TRBD2. The V gene's germline CDR1 is MGHRA and CDR2 YSYEKL. With V trimmed by 2 bases and J by 0 bases, 8 bases remained unmatched. The CDR3 sequence is 18 residues long. For the CDR3, the DNA is TGCGCCAGCAGCCAAAGAGGGGAGACTAGCGGGAGCTCCTACGAGCAGTACTTC. Translation gives CASSQRGETSGSSYEQYF.

The rearrangement joins TRBV7-2 to TRBJ1-3, with D possibly TRBD1 on 6 matching bases. The CDR3 has 15 amino acids. The germline V and J ends were trimmed by 0 bases and 4 bases, with 10 bases remaining between them. The germline gives CDR1 SGHTA, CDR2 FQGNSA. Written as DNA, the CDR3 is TGTGCCAGCAGCTTAGCGCAGGGGATGGGAAACACCATATATTTT. Protein product: CASSLAQGMGNTIYF.

This clone was seen a handful of times. The chain employs TRBV5-4 and TRBJ2-1; 9 nucleotides agree with TRBD2. Losses at the gene ends were 2 bases for V and 9 bases for J; bases not matched to a gene: 9. This CDR3 is 15 amino acids long. Germline loops: CDR1 SGHNT, CDR2 YYREEE (reference sequence). The CDR3 reads CASSFGLAGTGEQFF. The CDR3 nucleotides read TGTGCCAGCAGCTTCGGGCTAGCGGGAACCGGTGAGCAGTTCTTC.

The chain couples TRBV6-5 to TRBJ1-1, with D unclear. CDR3 size: 14 residues. The ends were cut back, 0 bases at V and 5 bases at J, with 10 bases in the middle. Germline CDR1 reads MNHEY; CDR2 reads SVGAGI. CDR3 sequence (DNA): TGTGCCAGCAGTTACTCCCCGGGTGAAACTGAAGCTTTCTTT. Residues: CASSYSPGETEAFF.

The chain employs TRBV11-2 and TRBJ2-3, with 9 bases matching TRBD2. V shed 2 bases and J 3 bases; nucleotides not matched to a gene: 6. The CDR3 has 16 residues. Germline V lookup: CDR1 SGHAT, CDR2 FQNNGV. CDR3 DNA sequence: TGTGCCAGCAGCTTAAAACTCAGCGGGAGGACAGATACGCAGTATTTT. This encodes CASSLKLSGRTDTQYF. Complete variable domain (other parts from reference TRBV11-2 and TRBJ2-3): EAGVAQSPRYKIIEKRQSVAFWCNPISGHATLYWYQQILGQGPKLLIQFQNNGVVDDSQLPKDRFSAERLKGVDSTLKIQPAKLEDSAVYLCASSLKLSGRTDTQYFGPGTRLTVL.

This clone has more than one count but fewer than ten. This chain connects TRBV18 to TRBJ2-2; 10 positions agree with TRBD2. Germline-derived CDR1 and CDR2 are KGHSH and LQKENI. The CDR3 consists of 15 residues. Trimming at V came to 6 bases and at J to 3 bases, leaving 4 bases not matched to a gene. CDR3 sequence (DNA): TGTGCCAGCTCTAGCGGGAGGTTTGACACCGGGGAGCTGTTTTTT. Its protein is CASSSGRFDTGELFF.

The chain is built from TRBV27 and TRBJ1-5, with 9 bases matching TRBD1. The CDR3 sequence is 15 residues long. Germline V CDR1 and CDR2: MNHEY, SMNVEV (reference sequence). V gave up 2 bases and J gave up 6 bases; unmatched junction bases: 5. The CDR3, as DNA: TGTGCCAGCAGTTTAGGTGGACAGGGGTCTCAGCCCCAGCATTTT. Encoded protein: CASSLGGQGSQPQHF.

The chain recombines TRBV25-1 with TRBJ2-7, with 8 bases fitting TRBD1. The junction had 4 bases not matched to a gene; V was cut back by 4 bases and J by 2 bases. The CDR3 is 14 amino acids. Germline CDR1 and CDR2: MGHDK and SYGVNS. This CDR3 reads CASSGRTGTYEQYF. The CDR3 region has the DNA TGTGCCAGCAGTGGCCGGACAGGGACCTACGAGCAGTACTTC.

The V gene is TRBV7-9, the J gene TRBJ2-3, with TRBD2 identical over 7 bases. The CDR3 has 17 residues. V lost 5 bases and J lost 1; bases outside the gene matches: 12. Germline V gene data show CDR1 as SEHNR and CDR2 as FQNEAQ (reference sequence). CDR3 sequence (DNA): TGTGCCAGCAGCCCCGGGATAACGGGAGGTGGCACAGATACGCAGTATTTT. Its protein is CASSPGITGGGTDTQYF.

In this sample, this clone turned up many times. The rearrangement joins TRBV9 to TRBJ2-3; D ambiguous. Trimming cost V 0 bases and J 6 bases, with 5 bases left between them. The CDR3 totals 12 residues. Germline CDR1 is SGDLS and CDR2 is YYNGEE. The CDR3 region is CASSVAEDTQYF. The CDR3 DNA reads as TGTGCCAGCAGCGTAGCTGAGGATACGCAGTATTTT. Looking up the rest from reference TRBV9 and TRBJ2-3 gives the full variable domain: DSGVTQTPKHLITATGQRVTLRCSPRSGDLSVYWYQQSLDQGLQFLIQYYNGEERAKGNILERFSAQQFPDLHSELNLSSLELGDSALYFCASSVAEDTQYFGPGTRLTVL.